This record looks at one T cell receptor (beta chain) sequence and its context. Unique molecular identifiers were used to barcode this TCRbeta library. TCRdb reprocessed the PCR reads via MiXCR and lists one record per CDR3 protein. Altogether about 540,000 distinct CDR3 sequences are present, 15% to 20% being singletons, with the ten largest covering 3.3%. The entry originates in a study of T-cell reconstitution after alpha-beta-depleted transplantation in children. V was clipped by 4 bases and J by 2 bases; unmatched bases: 11. This CDR3 has 17 amino acids. This clonotype was obtained from a human donor who donated a stem cell graft to a child with acute lymphoblastic leukemia. This chain links TRBV12-3 or TRBV12-4 with TRBJ2-7; 10 bases are shared with TRBD2. Sequenced material: PBMCs from the stem cell graft donor, taken from the stem cell graft. The chain's CDR3 is CASSSPGLAESPYEQYF. The CDR3, as DNA: TGTGCCAGCAGTTCCCCCGGACTAGCGGAAAGTCCCTACGAGCAGTACTTC.